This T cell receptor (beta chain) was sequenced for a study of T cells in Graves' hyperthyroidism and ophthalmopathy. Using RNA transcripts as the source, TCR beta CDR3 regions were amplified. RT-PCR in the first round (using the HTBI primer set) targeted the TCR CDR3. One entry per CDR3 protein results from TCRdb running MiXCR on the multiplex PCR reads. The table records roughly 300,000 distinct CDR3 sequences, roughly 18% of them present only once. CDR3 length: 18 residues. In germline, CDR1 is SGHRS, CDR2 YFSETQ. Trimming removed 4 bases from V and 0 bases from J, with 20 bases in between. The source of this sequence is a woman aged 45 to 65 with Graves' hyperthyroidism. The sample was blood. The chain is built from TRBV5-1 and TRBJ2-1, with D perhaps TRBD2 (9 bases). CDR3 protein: CASSLRAGGQGSYNEQFF. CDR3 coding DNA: TGCGCCAGCAGCCTACGAGCGGGAGGACAGGGCTCCTACAATGAGCAGTTCTTC.